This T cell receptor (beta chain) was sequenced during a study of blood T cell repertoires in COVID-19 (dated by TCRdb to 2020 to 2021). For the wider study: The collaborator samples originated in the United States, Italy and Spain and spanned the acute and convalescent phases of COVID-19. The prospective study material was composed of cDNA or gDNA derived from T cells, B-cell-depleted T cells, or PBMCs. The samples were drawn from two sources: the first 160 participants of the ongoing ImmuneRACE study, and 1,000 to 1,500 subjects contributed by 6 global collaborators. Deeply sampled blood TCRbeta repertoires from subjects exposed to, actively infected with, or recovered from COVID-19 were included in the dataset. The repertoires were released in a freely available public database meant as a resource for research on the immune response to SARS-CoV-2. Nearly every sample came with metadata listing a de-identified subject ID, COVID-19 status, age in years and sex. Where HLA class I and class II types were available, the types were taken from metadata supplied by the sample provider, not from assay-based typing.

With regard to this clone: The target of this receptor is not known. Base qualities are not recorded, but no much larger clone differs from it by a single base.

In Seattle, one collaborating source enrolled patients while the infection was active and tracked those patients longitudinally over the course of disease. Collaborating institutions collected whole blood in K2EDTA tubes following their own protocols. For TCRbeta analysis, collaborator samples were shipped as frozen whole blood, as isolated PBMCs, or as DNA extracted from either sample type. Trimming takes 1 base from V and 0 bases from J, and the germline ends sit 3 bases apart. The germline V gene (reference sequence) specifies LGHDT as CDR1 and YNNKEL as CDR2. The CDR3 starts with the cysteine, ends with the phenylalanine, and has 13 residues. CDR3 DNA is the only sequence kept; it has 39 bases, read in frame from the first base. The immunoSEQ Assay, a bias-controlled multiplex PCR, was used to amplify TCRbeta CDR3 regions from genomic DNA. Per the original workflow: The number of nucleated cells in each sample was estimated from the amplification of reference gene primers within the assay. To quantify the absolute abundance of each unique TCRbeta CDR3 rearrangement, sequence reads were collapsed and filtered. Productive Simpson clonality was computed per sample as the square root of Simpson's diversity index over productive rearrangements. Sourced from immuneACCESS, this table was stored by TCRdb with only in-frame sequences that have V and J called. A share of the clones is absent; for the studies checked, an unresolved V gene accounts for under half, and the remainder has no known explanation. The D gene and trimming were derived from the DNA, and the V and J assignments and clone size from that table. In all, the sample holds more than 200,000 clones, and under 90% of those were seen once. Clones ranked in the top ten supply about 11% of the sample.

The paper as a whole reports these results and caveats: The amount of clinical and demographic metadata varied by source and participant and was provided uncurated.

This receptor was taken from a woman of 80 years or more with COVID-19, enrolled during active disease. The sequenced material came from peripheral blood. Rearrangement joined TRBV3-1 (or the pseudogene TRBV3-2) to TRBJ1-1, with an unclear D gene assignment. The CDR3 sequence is CASSQGVNTEAFF. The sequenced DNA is TGTGCCAGCAGCCAAGGAGTGAACACTGAAGCTTTCTTT.